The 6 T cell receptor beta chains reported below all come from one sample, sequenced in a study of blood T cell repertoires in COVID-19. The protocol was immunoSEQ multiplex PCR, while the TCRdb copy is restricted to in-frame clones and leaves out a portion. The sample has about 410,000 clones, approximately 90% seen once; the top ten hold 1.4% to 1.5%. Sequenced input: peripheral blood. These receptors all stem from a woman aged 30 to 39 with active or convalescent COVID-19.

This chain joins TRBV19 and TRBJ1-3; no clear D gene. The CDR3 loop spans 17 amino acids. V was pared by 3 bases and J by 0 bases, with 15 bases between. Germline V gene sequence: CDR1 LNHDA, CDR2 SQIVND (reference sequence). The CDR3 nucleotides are TGTGCCAGTAGTATCTTCCCGCCCCTACTCTCTGGAAACACCATATATTTT. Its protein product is CASSIFPPLLSGNTIYF.

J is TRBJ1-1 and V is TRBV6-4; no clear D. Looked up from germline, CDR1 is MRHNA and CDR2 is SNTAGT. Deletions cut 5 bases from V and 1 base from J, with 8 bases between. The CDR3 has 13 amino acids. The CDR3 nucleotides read TGTGCCAGCAGTACCCGGGGGAACACTGAAGCTTTCTTT. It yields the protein CASSTRGNTEAFF.

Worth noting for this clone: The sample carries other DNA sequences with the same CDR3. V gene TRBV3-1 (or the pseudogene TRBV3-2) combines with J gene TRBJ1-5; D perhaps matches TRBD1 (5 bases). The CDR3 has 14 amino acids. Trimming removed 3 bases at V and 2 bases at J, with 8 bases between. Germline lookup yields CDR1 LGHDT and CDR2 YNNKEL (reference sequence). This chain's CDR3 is CASSQGQGNQPQHF. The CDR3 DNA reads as TGTGCCAGCAGCCAGGGGCAAGGCAATCAGCCCCAGCATTTT.

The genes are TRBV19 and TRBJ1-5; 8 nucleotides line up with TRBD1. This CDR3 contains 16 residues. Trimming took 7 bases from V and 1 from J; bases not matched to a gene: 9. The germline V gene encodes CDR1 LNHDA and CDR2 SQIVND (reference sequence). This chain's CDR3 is CASNQRTGTSNQPQHF. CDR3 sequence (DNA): TGTGCCAGTAATCAACGGACAGGGACCAGCAATCAGCCCCAGCATTTT. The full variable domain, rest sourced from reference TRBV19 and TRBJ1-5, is DGGITQSPKYLFRKEGQNVTLSCEQNLNHDAMYWYRQDPGQGLRLIYYSQIVNDFQKGDIAEGYSVSREKKESFPLTVTSAQKNPTAFYLCASNQRTGTSNQPQHFGDGTRLSIL.

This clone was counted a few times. The CDR3 bases are TGCGCCAGCAGCTATACAGGCACTGAAGCTTTCTTT. It specifies CASSYTGTEAFF. The chain has TRBV5-1 and TRBJ1-1; possible D gene TRBD1, 5 bases. This CDR3 has 12 amino acids. Germline V CDR1 and CDR2: SGHRS, YFSETQ. The V and J ends lost 3 bases and 4 bases respectively, with 7 bases between them.

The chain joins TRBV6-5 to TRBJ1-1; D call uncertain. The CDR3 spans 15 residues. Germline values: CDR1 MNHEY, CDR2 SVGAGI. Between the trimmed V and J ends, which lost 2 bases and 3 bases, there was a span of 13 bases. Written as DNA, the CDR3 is TGTGCCAGCAGTTACACCCGGTTGAGCGACACTGAAGCTTTCTTT. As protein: CASSYTRLSDTEAFF.